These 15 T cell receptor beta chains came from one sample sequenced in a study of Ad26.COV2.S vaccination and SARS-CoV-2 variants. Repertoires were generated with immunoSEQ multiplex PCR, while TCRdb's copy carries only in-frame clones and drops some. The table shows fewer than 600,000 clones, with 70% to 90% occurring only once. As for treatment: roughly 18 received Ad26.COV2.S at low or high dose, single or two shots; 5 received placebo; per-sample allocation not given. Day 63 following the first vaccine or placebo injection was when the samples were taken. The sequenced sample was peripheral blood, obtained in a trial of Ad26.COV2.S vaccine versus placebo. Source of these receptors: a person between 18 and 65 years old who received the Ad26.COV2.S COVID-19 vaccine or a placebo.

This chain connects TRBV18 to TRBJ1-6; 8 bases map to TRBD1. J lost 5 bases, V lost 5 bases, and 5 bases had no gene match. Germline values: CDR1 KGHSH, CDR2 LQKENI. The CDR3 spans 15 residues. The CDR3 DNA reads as TGTGCCAGCTCATTACACAGGGGGGATAATTCACCCCTCCACTTT. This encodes CASSLHRGDNSPLHF.

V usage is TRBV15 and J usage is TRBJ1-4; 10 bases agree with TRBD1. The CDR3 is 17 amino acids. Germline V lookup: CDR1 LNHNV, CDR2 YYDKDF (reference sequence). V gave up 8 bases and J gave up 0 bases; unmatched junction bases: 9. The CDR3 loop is CATAAGTGAPTNEKLFF. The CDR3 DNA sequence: TGTGCCACCGCTGCCGGGACAGGGGCCCCAACTAATGAAAAACTGTTTTTT. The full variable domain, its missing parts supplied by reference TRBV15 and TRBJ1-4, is DAMVIQNPRYQVTQFGKPVTLSCSQTLNHNVMYWYQQKSSQAPKLLFHYYDKDFNNEADTPDNFQSRRPNTSFCFLDIRSPGLGDTAMYLCATAAGTGAPTNEKLFFGSGTQLSVL.

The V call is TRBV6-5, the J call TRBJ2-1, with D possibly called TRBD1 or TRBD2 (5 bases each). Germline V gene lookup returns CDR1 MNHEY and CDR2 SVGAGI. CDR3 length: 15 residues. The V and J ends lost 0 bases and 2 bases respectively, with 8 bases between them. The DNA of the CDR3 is TGTGCCAGCAGTTACTCCGGGGCCGCCTACAATGAGCAGTTCTTC. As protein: CASSYSGAAYNEQFF.

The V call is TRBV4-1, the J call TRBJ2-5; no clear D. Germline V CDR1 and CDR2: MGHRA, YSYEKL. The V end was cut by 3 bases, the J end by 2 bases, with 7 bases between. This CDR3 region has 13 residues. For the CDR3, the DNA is TGCGCCAGCAGCCACGTACTACAAGAGACCCAGTACTTC. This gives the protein CASSHVLQETQYF.

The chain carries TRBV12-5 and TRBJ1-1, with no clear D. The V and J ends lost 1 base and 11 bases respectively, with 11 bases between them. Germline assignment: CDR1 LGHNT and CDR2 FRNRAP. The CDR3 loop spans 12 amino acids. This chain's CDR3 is CASGLDGRIAFF. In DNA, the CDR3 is TGTGCTAGTGGTTTGGACGGCAGGATCGCTTTCTTT. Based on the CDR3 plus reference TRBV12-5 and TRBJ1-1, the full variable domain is DARVTQTPRHKVTEMGQEVTMRCQPILGHNTVFWYRQTMMQGLELLAYFRNRAPLDDSGMPKDRFSAEMPDATLATLKIQPSEPRDSAVYFCASGLDGRIAFFGQGTRLTVV.

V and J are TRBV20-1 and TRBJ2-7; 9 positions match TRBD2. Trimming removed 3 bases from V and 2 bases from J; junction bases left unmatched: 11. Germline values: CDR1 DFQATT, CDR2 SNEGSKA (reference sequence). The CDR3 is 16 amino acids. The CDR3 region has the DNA TGCAGTGCTAGTTCCAGCGGGAGGTCCGGGACCTACGAGCAGTACTTC. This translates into CSASSSGRSGTYEQYF.

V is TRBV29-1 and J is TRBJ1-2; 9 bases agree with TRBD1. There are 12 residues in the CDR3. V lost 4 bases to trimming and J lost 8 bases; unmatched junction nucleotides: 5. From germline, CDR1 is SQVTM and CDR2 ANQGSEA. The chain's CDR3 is CSVGDRVGGYTF. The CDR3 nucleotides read TGCAGCGTTGGGGACAGGGTCGGAGGCTACACCTTC.

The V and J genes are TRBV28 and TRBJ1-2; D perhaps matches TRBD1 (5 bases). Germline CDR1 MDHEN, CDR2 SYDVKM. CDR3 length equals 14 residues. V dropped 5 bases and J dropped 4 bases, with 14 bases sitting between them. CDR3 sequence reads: CASSPGGGSYGYTF. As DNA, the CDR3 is TGTGCCAGCAGTCCCGGGGGGGGGAGCTATGGCTACACCTTC.

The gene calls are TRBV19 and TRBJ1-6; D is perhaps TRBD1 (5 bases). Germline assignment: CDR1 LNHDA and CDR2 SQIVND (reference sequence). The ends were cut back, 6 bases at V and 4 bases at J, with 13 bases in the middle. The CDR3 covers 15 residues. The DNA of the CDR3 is TGTGCCAGTAGCCAGGGTTGGCTTTATAATTCACCCCTCCACTTT. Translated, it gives CASSQGWLYNSPLHF.

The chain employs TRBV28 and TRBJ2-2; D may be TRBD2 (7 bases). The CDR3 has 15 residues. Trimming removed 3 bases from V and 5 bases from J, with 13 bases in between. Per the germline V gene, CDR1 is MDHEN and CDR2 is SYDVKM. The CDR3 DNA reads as TGTGCCAGCAGTTTTGGGGGGGCGCGGACCGGGGAGCTGTTTTTT. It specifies CASSFGGARTGELFF.

CDR3 protein: CASSLGGHNEQFF. The CDR3 DNA sequence: TGTGCCAGCAGCTTGGGGGGCCACAATGAGCAGTTCTTC. V and J are TRBV5-5 and TRBJ2-1, with D perhaps matching TRBD1 (5 bases). V lost 0 bases and J 5 bases, leaving 6 bases between the germline ends. The germline V gene has CDR1 SGHKS and CDR2 YYEKEE (reference sequence). The CDR3 runs 13 residues.

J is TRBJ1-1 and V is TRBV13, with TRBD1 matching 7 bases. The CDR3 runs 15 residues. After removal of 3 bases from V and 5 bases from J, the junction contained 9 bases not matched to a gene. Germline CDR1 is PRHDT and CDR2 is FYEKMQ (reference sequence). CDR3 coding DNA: TGTGCCAGCAGCTTTGACCGGACAGGTCAGACTGAAGCTTTCTTT. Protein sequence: CASSFDRTGQTEAFF.

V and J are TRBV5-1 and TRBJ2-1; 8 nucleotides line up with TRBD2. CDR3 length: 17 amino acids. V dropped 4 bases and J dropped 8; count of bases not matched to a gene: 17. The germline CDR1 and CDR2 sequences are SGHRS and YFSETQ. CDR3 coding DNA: TGCGCCAGCAGCCGGACGGGAGAAGCGGGAGTAGGGGATGAGCAGTTCTTC. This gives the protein CASSRTGEAGVGDEQFF.

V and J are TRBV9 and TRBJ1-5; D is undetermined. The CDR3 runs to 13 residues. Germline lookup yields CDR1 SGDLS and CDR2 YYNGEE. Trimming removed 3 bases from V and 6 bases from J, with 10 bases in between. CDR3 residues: CASSETPSQPQHF. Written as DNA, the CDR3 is TGTGCCAGCAGCGAAACTCCTAGTCAGCCCCAGCATTTT.

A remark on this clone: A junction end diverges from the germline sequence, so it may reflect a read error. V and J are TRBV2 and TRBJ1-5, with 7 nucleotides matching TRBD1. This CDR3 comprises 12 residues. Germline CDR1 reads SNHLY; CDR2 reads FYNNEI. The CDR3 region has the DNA TGTGCCAGCAGTGAGACAAGGGGGCGCCGGGATTTT. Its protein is CASSETRGRRDF.